This T cell receptor beta chain is from a study of vaccination and CD4 T cells after COVID-19. Treatment defined: roughly 10-day PBMC culture with coronavirus spike peptide pools or control peptides (ViraFEST assay). Germline values: CDR1 SGHDN, CDR2 FVKESK. Trimming cost V 1 base and J 1 base, with 5 bases left between them. The CDR3 spans 13 residues. This clonotype appeared a single time. No antigen is known for it. An Oncomine TCR Beta short-read assay was used to sequence the DNA from cultured CD4+ T cells. TCRdb redid the calling of the PCR reads with MiXCR, one entry per CDR3 protein. The data contain about 13,000 distinct CDR3 sequences, around 45% of them singletons.

The receptor was derived from a human donor who had recovered from COVID-19. This chain connects TRBV14 to TRBJ2-7, with D unresolved. Specimen: CD4+ T cells from blood, cultured in vitro, collected after SARS-CoV-2 vaccination. DNA for the CDR3: TGTGCCAGCAGCCAAGGGGTTTCCTACGAGCAGTACTTC. This gives the protein CASSQGVSYEQYF. Using reference TRBV14 and TRBJ2-7 for the parts outside the CDR3, the full variable domain is EAGVTQFPSHSVIEKGQTVTLRCDPISGHDNLYWYRRVMGKEIKFLLHFVKESKQDESGMPNNRFLAERTGGTYSTLKVQPAELEDSGVYFCASSQGVSYEQYFGPGTRLTVT.